The next 13 T cell receptor beta chains were all read from a single sample in a study of spatial heterogeneity in lung cancer. Regarding the study as a whole: It was found that expanded intratumoral alpha and beta TCR counts tracked tumor mutation counts.

Described time point: sample taken at primary tumor resection. These receptors' antigens are unknown. TCRdb re-derived calls from the 5' RACE reads in MiXCR, one entry per CDR3 protein. The data show about 5,600 distinct CDR3 sequences, about 7.7% seen once. Sequencing was performed on lung tumor tissue, taken at surgery. These receptors were collected from a female donor with early-stage non-small cell lung cancer.

The table lists this clonotype with many counts. This beta chain lies outside the target of a library built for alpha chains; its clone size means little. The rearrangement uses TRBV6-5 and TRBJ2-2; a possible D gene is TRBD2 (5 bases). Between the trimmed V and J ends, which lost 7 bases and 0 bases, there was a span of 12 bases. The length of the CDR3 is 15 residues. Germline assignment: CDR1 MNHEY and CDR2 SVGAGI. CDR3 nucleotide sequence: TGTGCCAGCACCGCCCGGGGATCGAACACCGGGGAGCTGTTTTTT. This codes for CASTARGSNTGELFF.

This clonotype has at least ten counts. This beta chain represents an off-target read in a library built for alpha chains; its size is of limited meaning. The chain couples TRBV4-3 to TRBJ2-7, with 9 bases matching TRBD1. With 1 base clipped from V and 3 bases from J, the junction kept 4 bases outside the gene matches. The CDR3 length is 15 residues. Germline assignment: CDR1 LGHNA and CDR2 YSLEER. The CDR3 sequence: CASSQGTGDGYEQYF. For the CDR3, the DNA is TGCGCCAGCAGCCAAGGGACAGGGGACGGCTACGAGCAGTACTTC.

This clonotype showed up many times. Found in a library prepared for alpha chains, this beta chain is an off-target read, and its abundance has little meaning. V gene TRBV9 combines with J gene TRBJ2-5; 9 bases agree with TRBD2. V was clipped by 6 bases and J by 0 bases; unmatched bases: 3. The V gene's germline CDR1 is SGDLS and CDR2 YYNGEE. This CDR3 has 14 amino acids. Here the CDR3 reads CASTSGMYQETQYF. The CDR3 nucleotides are TGTGCCAGCACTAGCGGGATGTACCAAGAGACCCAGTACTTC.

This clonotype was found many times. This beta chain appears as a stray read in a library generated for alpha chains; its size is not informative. The V gene is TRBV20-1, the J gene TRBJ1-4; no clear D. The germline V and J ends were trimmed by 6 bases and 7 bases, with 15 bases remaining between them. CDR1 DFQATT and CDR2 SNEGSKA come from the germline V gene (reference sequence). This CDR3 is built from 13 residues. The CDR3 region has the DNA TGCAGTGCCATTATGCGTGGGATTGAAAAACTGTTTTTT. Translated: CSAIMRGIEKLFF.

A word on this clonotype: The library was prepared for alpha chains; this beta chain is a stray read, so its frequency means little. The chain joins TRBV5-6 to TRBJ1-5, with D possibly being TRBD1 (5 bases). Germline V gene data show CDR1 as SGHDT and CDR2 as YYEEEE. The ends were cut back, 1 base at V and 2 bases at J, with 16 bases in the middle. This CDR3 contains 17 residues. CDR3 residues: CASSLLGDSRGNQPQHF. In DNA, the CDR3 is TGTGCCAGCAGCTTGTTAGGGGATAGTCGAGGCAATCAGCCCCAGCATTTT.

This clonotype was detected ten times or more. This beta chain turned up in a library designed for alpha chains; as an off-target read, its abundance says little. The V call is TRBV13, the J call TRBJ2-5, with TRBD1 matching 8 bases. CDR1 and CDR2 (germline): PRHDT, FYEKMQ (reference sequence). The CDR3 contains 13 residues. The junction had 4 bases not matched to a gene; V was cut back by 5 bases and J by 5 bases. The CDR3 DNA sequence: TGTGCCAGCAGCCTGGACAGGGAGGAGACCCAGTACTTC. Translated, it gives CASSLDREETQYF.

This clonotype was recorded at least ten times. Being off target in a library aimed at alpha chains, this beta chain has a size of little meaning. The chain employs TRBV2 and TRBJ2-1, with D possibly being TRBD2 (6 bases). Trimming cost V 7 bases and J 4 bases, with 14 bases left between them. CDR1 SNHLY and CDR2 FYNNEI come from the germline V gene. CDR3 size: 14 residues. The CDR3 nucleotides are TGTGCCAGCAAACCGTTGCGGGAATACAATGAGCAGTTCTTC. As protein: CASKPLREYNEQFF.

In its sample, this clonotype is medium-sized. Because this beta chain is a stray read in a library intended to capture alpha chains, its abundance should not be given much weight. This chain uses TRBV7-8 with TRBJ2-2, with TRBD2 matching 8 bases. The CDR3 is 16 residues long. Germline-derived CDR1 and CDR2 are SGHVS and FQNEAQ. V was pared by 2 bases and J by 2 bases, with 4 bases of the junction left unmatched. The CDR3 nucleotides read TGTGCCAGCAGCTTACGCGGGAGGACCAACACCGGGGAGCTGTTTTTT. It specifies CASSLRGRTNTGELFF.

This clonotype has at least ten counts. This beta chain was picked up by a library intended for alpha chains and is off target, so its count carries little meaning. The chain recombines TRBV18 with TRBJ2-7; unclear D gene. The V end lost 4 bases, the J end lost 0 bases, and 4 bases lay between the germline ends. The CDR3 consists of 12 residues. The V gene's germline CDR1 is KGHSH and CDR2 LQKENI. DNA of the CDR3: TGTGCCAGCTCACAATCCTCCTACGAGCAGTACTTC. It specifies CASSQSSYEQYF.

This clonotype was counted at least ten times. The library was built for alpha chains, so this beta chain is an off-target read and its size means little. V usage is TRBV11-2 and J usage is TRBJ1-1, with D hard to call. V was cut by 5 bases and J by 0 bases, with 10 bases left in between. This CDR3 is built from 14 residues. From germline, CDR1 is SGHAT and CDR2 FQNNGV. In DNA form, the CDR3 reads TGTGCCAGCAGCGAGACGAGTATGAACACTGAAGCTTTCTTT. Translating gives CASSETSMNTEAFF.

This clonotype has ten or more counts. The library was prepared for alpha chains; this beta chain is a stray read, so its frequency means little. This rearrangement joins TRBV2 to TRBJ2-3; D possibly matches TRBD1 or TRBD2 (6 bases each). Trimming cost V 0 bases and J 0 bases, with 13 bases left between them. The CDR3 runs to 17 residues. Germline V gene sequence: CDR1 SNHLY, CDR2 FYNNEI. Written as DNA, the CDR3 is TGTGCCAGCAGTGAAGCGCGGGGCAGGGGAAGCACAGATACGCAGTATTTT. It translates to CASSEARGRGSTDTQYF.

This clonotype was seen ten or more times. As an off-target read in a library built for alpha chains, this beta chain has a frequency of little significance. The V call is TRBV20-1, the J call TRBJ1-1; 7 positions agree with TRBD1. The ends lost 0 bases at V and 8 bases at J; junction bases unmatched: 3. CDR1 DFQATT and CDR2 SNEGSKA come from the germline V gene (reference sequence). This CDR3 region has 12 residues. CDR3 nucleotides: TGCAGTGCTAGAGAGGGGACAGCCGAAGCTTTCTTT. This codes for CSAREGTAEAFF.

This clonotype showed up many times. This beta chain turned up in a library designed for alpha chains; as an off-target read, its abundance says little. The chain has TRBV6-5 and TRBJ2-3; D gene uncertain. Germline lookup yields CDR1 MNHEY and CDR2 SVGAGI. The length of the CDR3 is 14 residues. CDR3 residues: CDPGLLFPTDTQYF. The CDR3 coding sequence is TGTGATCCCGGGCTCCTTTTTCCTACAGATACGCAGTATTTT.